This passage covers 17 T cell receptor beta chains from one sample sequenced in a study of tumor-infiltrating lymphocytes in primary liver carcinoma. The authors made TCR beta cDNA from approximately 500 ng total RNA with a constant-region primer. Construction of TCR beta libraries relied on three successive nested multiplex PCR rounds employing slightly modified ARM-PCR. TRBV1-TRBV30 forward primers paired with a C-beta reverse primer were used in the first two PCR rounds, which ran approximately 10 cycles each. Each CDR3 protein gets one entry after TCRdb re-called the multiplex PCR reads with MiXCR. The profile shows about 200,000 distinct CDR3 sequences, 65% of them singletons. Germline DNA was extracted too, while blood RNA derived from unsorted whole blood. The sample taken for sequencing was peripheral blood. All receptors come from a woman between 55 and 75 years old with primary liver carcinoma and hepatitis B virus infection.

The chain couples TRBV11-2 to TRBJ2-7; D may be TRBD1 (6 bases). The CDR3 extends over 15 amino acids. V was pared by 10 bases and J by 5 bases, with 24 bases between. Per the germline V gene, CDR1 is SGHAT and CDR2 is FQNNGV. CDR3 nucleotides: TGTGCCATCAGTTCTGGGGGCAAGGCGGCCGACGAGCAGTACTTC. This gives the protein CAISSGGKAADEQYF. Based on the CDR3 plus reference TRBV11-2 and TRBJ2-7, the full variable domain is EAGVAQSPRYKIIEKRQSVAFWCNPISGHATLYWYQQILGQGPKLLIQFQNNGVVDDSQLPKDRFSAERLKGVDSTLKIQPAKLEDSAVYLCAISSGGKAADEQYFGPGTRLTVT.

Comment on this clonotype: This may come from a read error, since a much larger clone is one base off. J is TRBJ1-6 and V is TRBV7-9; D is ambiguous. The CDR3 is 14 residues long. CDR1 is SEHNR, CDR2 FQNEAQ, per germline (reference sequence). V lost 6 bases and J lost 8, with 14 bases in between. DNA for the CDR3: TGTGCCAGCAGGCCCGACGGTCTGTATTCACCCCTCCACTTT. Translating it yields CASRPDGLYSPLHF.

Worth noting for this clonotype: This may come from a read error, since a much larger clone is one base off. The final CDR3 position lacks the conserved phenylalanine or tryptophan, pointing to a likely read error. The J gene is TRBJ2-7, the V gene TRBV4-1; TRBD1 might be the D (5 bases). Trimming shortened V by 0 bases and J by 0 bases, and 12 bases separated the two germline ends. This CDR3 comprises 16 residues. From germline, CDR1 is MGHRA and CDR2 YSYEKL. The CDR3 DNA is TGCGCCAGCAGCCAAGATCAGATGACAGCCTCCTACGAGCAGTACTCC. It is translated as CASSQDQMTASYEQYS.

Comments on this clonotype: Given a much more abundant clone one base away, this may be a read error. The rearrangement joins TRBV6-2 or TRBV6-3 to TRBJ2-4; 10 nucleotides line up with TRBD2. The germline CDR1 and CDR2 sequences are MNHEY and SVGEGT. This CDR3 is built from 15 residues. V lost 2 bases to trimming and J lost 6 bases; unmatched junction nucleotides: 4. In DNA form, the CDR3 reads TGTGCCAGCAGTTACCGGACTAGCGGAGCAAACATTCAGTACTTC. It translates to CASSYRTSGANIQYF.

In its sample, this clonotype was seen once. This could be a read error, since a much larger clone is one nucleotide away. V gene TRBV6-5 combines with J gene TRBJ2-7; 12 positions agree with TRBD2. The CDR3 totals 16 residues. V dropped 5 bases and J dropped 2; count of bases not matched to a gene: 7. The germline V gene has CDR1 MNHEY and CDR2 SVGAGI. CDR3 sequence reads: CASSRATSGRPYEQYF. The CDR3 nucleotides read TGTGCCAGCAGTAGGGCGACTAGCGGGAGACCCTACGAGCAGTACTTC.

This clonotype was seen a single time. At one of its ends the junction is not consistent with the germline gene, which may arise from a read error. This chain uses TRBV11-3 with TRBJ2-1; 9 bases line up with TRBD2. Germline assignment: CDR1 SGHNT and CDR2 YENEEA. The CDR3 has 16 amino acids. For the CDR3, the DNA is TGTGCCAGCAGTTTAGATGGGCGGGAGGGTCGGGATGAGCAGTTCTTC. Translated: CASSLDGREGRDEQFF.

Regarding this clonotype: A much larger clone lies one base from this, so it may be a read error. The chain has TRBV6-2 or TRBV6-3 and TRBJ2-7; 11 bases map to TRBD1. This CDR3 is 15 amino acids long. Germline V gene sequence: CDR1 MNHEY, CDR2 SVGEGT. In DNA, the CDR3 is TGTGACAGCAGCTCGGGGACAGGGGGAGCCTACGAGCAGTACTTC. This gives the protein CDSSSGTGGAYEQYF.

Regarding this clonotype: This likely comes from a read error, as the CDR3 has no conserved phenylalanine or tryptophan at its end. The DNA is omitted, as the CDR3 cannot be located on it reliably, and the CDR3 follows TCRdb's listing. The chain couples TRBV6-5 to TRBJ1-2. Germline V lookup: CDR1 MNHEY, CDR2 SVGAGI. The CDR3 length equals 13 residues, ends included. This chain's CDR3 is CASSYRLEDSYAI.

The gene calls are TRBV6-5 and TRBJ2-7, with D maybe TRBD1 (6 bases). The CDR3 is 16 residues long. V shed 2 bases and J shed 7 bases, with 21 bases lying between them. Germline CDR1 reads MNHEY; CDR2 reads SVGAGI. CDR3 DNA: TGTGCCAGCAGTTACCAACTGGGACAAGGTACGACGGAGCAGTACTTC. Translated: CASSYQLGQGTTEQYF.

Details on this clonotype: This may stem from a read error, because a much larger clone lies one nucleotide away. The chain joins TRBV4-2 to TRBJ1-1; no firm D call. V was pared by 0 bases and J by 6 bases, with 11 bases between. Germline lookup yields CDR1 LGHNA and CDR2 YNFKEQ. The CDR3 runs to 14 residues. CDR3 nucleotide sequence: TGTGCCAGCAGCCAAGAAAGAAAAGTTTCTGAAGCTTTCTTT. The encoded protein is CASSQERKVSEAFF.

As concerns this clonotype: The junction departs from germline at one end; a sequencing error may be responsible. This rearrangement joins TRBV11-2 to TRBJ2-5, with 12 bases identical to TRBD1. From germline, CDR1 is SGHAT and CDR2 FQNNGV. The CDR3 covers 16 residues. CDR3: CTSSPLRDRGQGTQYF. The CDR3 DNA reads TGTACCAGCAGCCCCCTACGGGACAGGGGGCAAGGGACCCAGTACTTC.

This clonotype has only a few counts. V gene TRBV12-3 or TRBV12-4 combines with J gene TRBJ1-1; TRBD1 matches at 12 bases. This CDR3 is 14 amino acids long. V shed 6 bases, J shed 7 bases, and the junction held 6 bases outside the gene matches. The CDR3 spells CASSTGQGANEAFF. In DNA, the CDR3 is TGTGCCAGCAGCACGGGACAGGGGGCAAATGAAGCTTTCTTT.

With respect to this clonotype: A much larger clone differs from this one at a single base, so this may be a read error. J is TRBJ2-2 and V is TRBV4-1; unclear D gene. Looked up from germline, CDR1 is MGHRA and CDR2 is YSYEKL. CDR3 length: 16 amino acids. Trimming took 2 bases from V and 0 from J, leaving 10 bases between them. The CDR3 DNA sequence: TGCGCCAGCAGCCAATGGCTGGGTCCGAACACCGGGGAGCTGTTTTTT. Translation gives CASSQWLGPNTGELFF.

Regarding this clonotype: Relative to the germline gene, one junction end is altered; a read error may explain this. The chain links TRBV7-8 to TRBJ2-2; D is perhaps TRBD2 (6 bases). The germline V gene encodes CDR1 SGHVS and CDR2 FQNEAQ. The CDR3 runs to 16 residues. CDR3 nucleotides: TGTGCCAACAGCTCATCAGCGGGCACGAACACCGGGGAGCTGTTTTTT. This encodes CANSSSAGTNTGELFF.

The table lists this clonotype with a count of one. One base away lies a much larger clone, so this may be a sequencing read error. CDR3 amino acids: CASSLDRVVGEQYF. The CDR3, as DNA: TGTGCCAGCAGCTTGGATAGGGTCGTAGGCGAGCAGTACTTC. The chain recombines TRBV5-6 with TRBJ2-7; D remains unclear. Germline V gene sequence: CDR1 SGHDT, CDR2 YYEEEE. The CDR3 sequence is 14 residues long. V lost 0 bases to trimming and J lost 6 bases, with 13 bases between them.

Turning to this clonotype: Germline is not matched at one junction end, which may reflect a read error. The rearrangement uses TRBV11-2 and TRBJ2-1; D perhaps matches TRBD2 (6 bases). This CDR3 is 13 amino acids long. CDR1 is SGHAT and CDR2 is FQNNGV in the germline V gene. CDR3 loop: CATSLDWEDEQFF. CDR3 DNA: TGTGCCACCAGCTTAGATTGGGAGGATGAGCAGTTCTTC.

This clonotype was observed many times. The chain is built from TRBV4-2 and TRBJ2-6, with D perhaps TRBD2 (6 bases). The V end lost 0 bases, the J end lost 0 bases, and 15 bases lay between the germline ends. The V gene's germline CDR1 is LGHNA and CDR2 YNFKEQ. The CDR3 loop spans 19 amino acids. The CDR3 protein is CASSQDTSGSASGANVLTF. In DNA form, the CDR3 reads TGTGCCAGCAGCCAAGATACCAGCGGGTCAGCCTCTGGGGCCAACGTCCTGACTTTC.